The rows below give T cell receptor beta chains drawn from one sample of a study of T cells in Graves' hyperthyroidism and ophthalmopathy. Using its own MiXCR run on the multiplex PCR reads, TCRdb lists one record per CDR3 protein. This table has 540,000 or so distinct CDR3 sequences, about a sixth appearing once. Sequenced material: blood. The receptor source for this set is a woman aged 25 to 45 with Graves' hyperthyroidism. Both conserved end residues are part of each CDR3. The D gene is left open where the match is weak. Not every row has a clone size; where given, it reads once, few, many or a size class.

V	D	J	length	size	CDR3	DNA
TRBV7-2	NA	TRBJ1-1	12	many	CASSRLQGEAFF	TGTGCCAGCAGCCGCCTACAGGGTGAAGCTTTCTTT
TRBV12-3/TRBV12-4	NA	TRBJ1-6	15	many	CASSLEGLGDSPLHF	TGTGCCAGCAGTTTAGAGGGTCTCGGGGATTCACCCCTCCACTTT
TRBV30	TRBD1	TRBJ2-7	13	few	CAWRGTGVYEQYF	TGTGCCTGGAGAGGGACAGGCGTATACGAGCAGTACTTC
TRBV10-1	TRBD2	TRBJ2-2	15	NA	CASSPTSARTGELFF	TGCGCCAGCAGCCCGACTAGCGCGAGGACCGGGGAGCTGTTTTTT
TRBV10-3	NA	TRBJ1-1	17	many	CAISGGELRTMNTEAFF	TGTGCCATCAGTGGGGGGGAGCTTAGAACGATGAACACTGAAGCTTTCTTT
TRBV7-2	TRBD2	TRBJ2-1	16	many	CASSRVSGRTYNEQFF	TGTGCCAGCAGCCGGGTTAGCGGGAGGACCTACAATGAGCAGTTCTTC
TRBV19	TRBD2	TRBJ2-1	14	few	CASRTGTRYNEQFF	TGTGCCAGTAGAACCGGGACTAGGTACAATGAGCAGTTCTTC
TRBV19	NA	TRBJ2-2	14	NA	CASSIGVLTGELFF	TGTGCCAGTAGTATAGGGGTTTTGACCGGGGAGCTGTTTTTT
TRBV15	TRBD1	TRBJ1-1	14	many	CATSRTGSNTEAFF	TGTGCCACCAGCAGGACAGGGTCCAACACTGAAGCTTTCTTT
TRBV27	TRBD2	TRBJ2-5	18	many	CASSLGAGLAGGKETQYF	TGTGCCAGCAGTTTAGGGGCCGGACTAGCGGGAGGGAAAGAGACCCAGTACTTC
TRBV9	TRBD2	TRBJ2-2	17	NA	CASSSPIRREDTGELFF	TGTGCCAGCAGCTCCCCAATCCGGCGGGAGGACACCGGGGAGCTGTTTTTT
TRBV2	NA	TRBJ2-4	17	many	CASSEERGGLAKNIQYF	TGTGCCAGCAGTGAAGAGAGGGGCGGATTAGCCAAAAACATTCAGTACTTC
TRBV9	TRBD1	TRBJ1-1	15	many	CASSAPGQGITEAFF	TGTGCCAGCAGCGCGCCGGGACAGGGTATTACTGAAGCTTTCTTT
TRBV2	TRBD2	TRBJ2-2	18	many	CASSTYGLAVGNTGELFF	TGTGCCAGCAGTACTTATGGACTAGCGGTAGGGAACACCGGGGAGCTGTTTTTT
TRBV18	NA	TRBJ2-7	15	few	CASSPRSGDYDEQYF	TGTGCCAGCTCACCCAGATCAGGGGACTACGACGAGCAGTACTTC
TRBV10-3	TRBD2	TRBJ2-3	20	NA	CAISEFRGRADITPTDTQYF	TGTGCCATCAGTGAGTTTCGGGGGAGGGCCGACATCACCCCCACAGATACGCAGTATTTT